One sample yielded the 25 T cell receptor beta chains listed below, sequenced in a study of early T cells in non-severe SARS-CoV-2 infection. MiXCR was run by TCRdb on the 5' RACE reads, yielding one entry per CDR3 protein. The profile shows about 97,000 distinct CDR3 sequences, more than 9.5% of them singletons. Sequencing was performed on whole blood, taken at baseline. The receptors were gathered from an adult who was a healthcare worker with PCR-confirmed SARS-CoV-2 infection or an uninfected control (not recorded which).

V and J are TRBV6-2 or TRBV6-3 and TRBJ2-5; D unclear. CDR1 MNHEY and CDR2 SVGEGT come from the germline V gene. CDR3 length: 10 residues. V lost 5 bases, J lost 5 bases, and 3 bases lay in between. The DNA for the CDR3 is TGTGCCAGCAGTCGGGAGACCCAGTACTTC. Its translation is CASSRETQYF.

The V call is TRBV11-2, the J call TRBJ1-4, with 10 bases matching TRBD1. The CDR3 extends over 16 amino acids. The ends lost 2 bases at V and 6 bases at J; junction bases unmatched: 6. Germline V lookup: CDR1 SGHAT, CDR2 FQNNGV. As DNA, the CDR3 is TGTGCCAGCAGCTTATCACCCGGACAGGGGGATGAAAAACTGTTTTTT. It encodes CASSLSPGQGDEKLFF.

This clonotype was counted only a few times. For the CDR3, the DNA is TGTGCCAGCTCAAGAGACACCAAAAACATTCAGTACTTC. It codes for CASSRDTKNIQYF. The chain joins TRBV18 to TRBJ2-4; no reliable D call. Germline V gives CDR1 KGHSH, CDR2 LQKENI. Trimming left V 5 bases short and J 2 bases short, with 7 bases between. This CDR3 has 13 amino acids.

V gene TRBV18 combines with J gene TRBJ2-3; unclear D gene. Germline values: CDR1 KGHSH, CDR2 LQKENI. Deletions cut 3 bases from V and 2 bases from J, with 9 bases between. This CDR3 is 14 amino acids long. The DNA of the CDR3 is TGTGCCAGCTCACCGGGCCCTACCACAGATACGCAGTATTTT. As protein: CASSPGPTTDTQYF.

This clonotype was found a few times. This chain connects TRBV5-1 to TRBJ2-7; 10 positions agree with TRBD1. The CDR3 totals 15 residues. The germline gives CDR1 SGHRS, CDR2 YFSETQ. The trim removed 4 bases at V and 7 bases at J, leaving 11 bases unmatched. The CDR3, as DNA: TGCGCCAGCAGCAGCACGCGACAGGGGGCTGAAGAGCAGTACTTC. Translated: CASSSTRQGAEEQYF.

CDR3 amino acids: CASSNHPSGTDTDTQYF. CDR3 nucleotides: TGTGCCAGTAGTAATCACCCCTCCGGGACAGACACAGATACGCAGTATTTT. The genes are TRBV19 and TRBJ2-3; 7 bases are shared with TRBD1. The junction had 12 bases not matched to a gene; V was cut back by 4 bases and J by 2 bases. Per germline, CDR1 LNHDA and CDR2 SQIVND (reference sequence). The CDR3 sequence is 17 residues long. Full variable domain (missing parts from reference TRBV19 and TRBJ2-3): DGGITQSPKYLFRKEGQNVTLSCEQNLNHDAMYWYRQDPGQGLRLIYYSQIVNDFQKGDIAEGYSVSREKKESFPLTVTSAQKNPTAFYLCASSNHPSGTDTDTQYFGPGTRLTVL.

The V and J genes are TRBV6-2 or TRBV6-3 and TRBJ2-1; 11 bases map to TRBD2. The CDR3 consists of 12 residues. CDR1 and CDR2 from the germline V gene are MNHEY and SVGEGT. Trimming took 5 bases from V and 15 from J; bases not matched to a gene: 6. The CDR3: CASSVLAGELFF. In DNA, the CDR3 is TGTGCCAGCAGTGTACTAGCGGGAGAACTGTTCTTC.

This clonotype was counted only a few times. The chain combines TRBV2 with TRBJ2-3; TRBD2 matches at 8 bases. There are 14 residues in the CDR3. Unmatched junction bases numbered 9, after V lost 7 bases and J lost 6 bases. The germline V gene has CDR1 SNHLY and CDR2 FYNNEI. The CDR3 DNA follows: TGTGCCAGCATAGTGGGACTAGGGAGTGATACGCAGTATTTT. This translates into CASIVGLGSDTQYF.

V gene TRBV5-1 combines with J gene TRBJ2-2; 9 bases agree with TRBD2. V shed 4 bases and J 0 bases; nucleotides not matched to a gene: 7. The CDR3 totals 17 residues. Germline V gene data show CDR1 as SGHRS and CDR2 as YFSETQ. CDR3 DNA: TGCGCCAGCAGCCCCGGGCTAGCGGGGTCGAACACCGGGGAGCTGTTTTTT. Protein: CASSPGLAGSNTGELFF.

The rearrangement links TRBV29-1 to TRBJ1-4, with 10 bases lining up with TRBD1. This CDR3 spans 13 amino acids. CDR1 is SQVTM, CDR2 ANQGSEA, per germline. The junction had 4 bases not matched to a gene; V was cut back by 4 bases and J by 8 bases. CDR3 nucleotides: TGCAGCGTTGTGGGACAGGGGTACGAAAAACTGTTTTTT. Translating gives CSVVGQGYEKLFF.

The table lists this clonotype with many counts. The chain couples TRBV6-5 to TRBJ2-1; 10 bases are a match to TRBD1. CDR3 length: 16 residues. In germline, CDR1 is MNHEY, CDR2 SVGAGI. Trimming took 8 bases from V and 7 from J; bases not matched to a gene: 14. DNA of the CDR3: TGTGCCAGCGGACGTTCATTGTGGGGACAGGGGAATGAGCAGTTCTTC. This gives the protein CASGRSLWGQGNEQFF.

This sequence joins TRBV30 and TRBJ2-7; D possibly corresponds to TRBD2 (6 bases). Trimming took 0 bases from V and 2 from J, leaving 11 bases between them. The CDR3 is 14 amino acids. Germline values: CDR1 GTSNPN, CDR2 SVGIG (reference sequence). The CDR3 protein is CAWSVGGITYEQYF. CDR3 nucleotides: TGTGCCTGGAGTGTGGGCGGGATAACCTACGAGCAGTACTTC.

This clonotype was detected many times. This rearrangement joins TRBV11-2 to TRBJ2-3; D may be TRBD2 (6 bases). CDR1 and CDR2 from the germline V gene are SGHAT and FQNNGV. Trimming shortened V by 5 bases and J by 3 bases, and 21 bases separated the two germline ends. The CDR3 extends over 17 amino acids. As DNA, the CDR3 is TGTGCCAGCAGCCTTACGATTGGGGGAGGAGATACAGATACGCAGTATTTT. Translated: CASSLTIGGGDTDTQYF.

The chain has TRBV3-1 and TRBJ2-7; D not resolved. The CDR3 totals 12 residues. CDR1 is LGHDT, CDR2 YNNKEL, per germline (reference sequence). V was pared by 3 bases and J by 7 bases, with 10 bases between. CDR3 sequence: CASSHRIEEQYF. The CDR3 DNA reads TGTGCCAGCAGCCATCGCATTGAGGAGCAGTACTTC.

This clonotype was seen only a few times. The chain carries TRBV30 and TRBJ2-7, with D perhaps TRBD2 (6 bases). The CDR3 is 13 amino acids. V shed 2 bases and J shed 4 bases, with 12 bases lying between them. Germline loops: CDR1 GTSNPN, CDR2 SVGIG (reference sequence). In DNA, the CDR3 is TGTGCCTGGAGTATAAAGGGGACTTACGAGCAGTACTTC. This translates into CAWSIKGTYEQYF.

This clonotype was seen a few times. The chain employs TRBV24-1 and TRBJ2-1; D is possibly TRBD1 (6 bases). Trimming stripped 3 bases from V and 5 bases from J, with 10 bases between. The CDR3 has 14 amino acids. In germline, CDR1 is KGHDR, CDR2 SFDVKD. The CDR3 protein is CATSDRGQNNEQFF. Written as DNA, the CDR3 is TGTGCCACCAGTGATCGTGGACAGAACAATGAGCAGTTCTTC.

This clonotype was seen only a few times. The J gene is TRBJ1-4, the V gene TRBV20-1, with D uncertain. Germline assignment: CDR1 DFQATT and CDR2 SNEGSKA (reference sequence). The length of the CDR3 is 13 residues. The germline V and J ends were trimmed by 3 bases and 6 bases, with 11 bases remaining between them. DNA for the CDR3: TGCAGTGCTAGGCGGGGATTTGATGAAAAACTGTTTTTT. This gives the protein CSARRGFDEKLFF.

The table lists this clonotype with a few counts. This chain links TRBV29-1 with TRBJ2-5; D remains unclear. There are 11 residues in the CDR3. Trimming pared 7 bases from V and 4 bases from J, leaving 10 bases between. Per the germline V gene, CDR1 is SQVTM and CDR2 is ANQGSEA. CDR3 residues: CSAPVAETQYF. Here the CDR3 DNA reads TGCAGCGCACCGGTGGCAGAGACCCAGTACTTC.

There are a few counts of this clonotype. The chain combines TRBV7-3 with TRBJ2-3, with 7 bases fitting TRBD2. Germline trimming cut 5 bases from V and 0 bases from J; bases unmatched to any gene: 11. Germline CDR1 SGHTA, CDR2 FQGTGA. This CDR3 region has 17 residues. The CDR3 is CASSQTPASGSTDTQYF. DNA for the CDR3: TGTGCCAGCAGCCAAACCCCGGCTAGCGGTAGCACAGATACGCAGTATTTT.

This clonotype was recorded many times. The V gene is TRBV27, the J gene TRBJ2-4, with D unclear. V lost 8 bases to trimming and J lost 0 bases, with 14 bases between them. This CDR3 is 15 amino acids long. Germline CDR1 reads MNHEY; CDR2 reads SMNVEV (reference sequence). In DNA form, the CDR3 reads TGTGCCAGCTCTACGTTTTATCAAGCCAAAAACATTCAGTACTTC. It translates to CASSTFYQAKNIQYF.

This clonotype has ten or more counts. This sequence joins TRBV9 and TRBJ1-3; the D is unclear. V shed 0 bases and J shed 4 bases, with 5 bases lying between them. This CDR3 comprises 13 residues. Looked up from germline, CDR1 is SGDLS and CDR2 is YYNGEE. CDR3 sequence (DNA): TGTGCCAGCAGCGTAGGGGTCGGAAACACCATATATTTT. Protein product: CASSVGVGNTIYF.

This clonotype was found many times. V is TRBV27 and J is TRBJ2-7; 9 bases match TRBD2. Losses at the gene ends were 7 bases for V and 1 base for J; bases not matched to a gene: 2. The CDR3 extends over 13 amino acids. Per germline, CDR1 MNHEY and CDR2 SMNVEV (reference sequence). CDR3 loop: CASKLAGSYEQYF. Here the CDR3 DNA reads TGTGCCAGCAAGCTAGCGGGATCCTACGAGCAGTACTTC.

In its sample, this clonotype was seen many times. The J gene is TRBJ1-2, the V gene TRBV12-5; tentatively, D is TRBD1 (6 bases). The CDR3 runs to 14 residues. Germline V lookup: CDR1 LGHNT, CDR2 FRNRAP. Trimming shortened V by 4 bases and J by 4 bases, and 13 bases separated the two germline ends. As DNA, the CDR3 is TGTGCTAGTGGTTGGGCACAGGGAGCCTATGGCTACACCTTC. It translates to CASGWAQGAYGYTF.

This clonotype has ten or more counts. The V call is TRBV19, the J call TRBJ1-2, with a possible D match to TRBD1 (6 bases). Germline V gene lookup returns CDR1 LNHDA and CDR2 SQIVND (reference sequence). V was clipped by 1 base and J by 6 bases, with 9 bases between them. The CDR3 is 13 amino acids. The CDR3 spells CASSIAGDDGYTF. CDR3 in DNA: TGTGCCAGTAGTATAGCAGGGGACGATGGCTACACCTTC.

CDR3 DNA sequence: TGCGCCAGCGCCGCATTAGGGACCACAGATACGCAGTATTTT. Translating it yields CASAALGTTDTQYF. This chain links TRBV5-1 with TRBJ2-3; D is perhaps TRBD1 or TRBD2 (5 bases each). The CDR3 consists of 14 residues. Germline V gene sequence: CDR1 SGHRS, CDR2 YFSETQ. The ends were cut back, 7 bases at V and 2 bases at J, with 14 bases in the middle.